Described below is a single TCR beta chain sequence and its context. The antigen is not known. The data were taken from a study of B cell selection in AIRE deficiency. As handled by the study authors: Conventional T cell pools: some 110,000 distinct patient, 130,000 to 150,000 donor TCRbeta sequences. Here immunoSEQ multiplex PCR was the method, and the copy in TCRdb shows in-frame clones only, minus some. V and J calls and clone size come straight from that table; D and trimming were deduced from the DNA. Among roughly 25,000 clones, 95% to 97% were seen once, and the ten largest hold approximately 0.22%. With 5 bases clipped from V and 0 bases from J, the junction kept 4 bases outside the gene matches. Germline assignment: CDR1 LNHDA and CDR2 SQIVND (reference sequence). This CDR3 is 14 amino acids long. Broader study findings: Patient Tconv cells held around 30% of Treg sequences shared by healthy donors. Only about 9% of a few thousand shared Treg sequences were patient-specific; roughly 30% healthy-specific.

Sorting defined conventional CD4 T cells as CD4+CD127+. The material sequenced was conventional CD4+ T cells sorted from PBMCs. The origin of this receptor is a human donor with AIRE deficiency. The chain joins TRBV19 to TRBJ2-7, with 7 positions matching TRBD1. The CDR3 region is CASSQTGSSYEQYF. DNA of the CDR3: TGTGCCAGTAGTCAGACAGGGAGCTCCTACGAGCAGTACTTC.